This section outlines one T cell receptor (beta chain) sequence together with its context. What antigen it recognizes has not been identified. No much larger clonotype is one base removed from it; base qualities were not supplied. This sample is part of a study of regulatory T cells in long-lasting Graves disease (dated by TCRdb to the early 2020s). Regarding the complete study: Newly diagnosed Graves' disease patients had taken antithyroid drugs for less than 3 months. Persistent Graves' disease patients were compared with newly diagnosed Graves' disease patients by peripheral blood TCR sequencing and RNA sequencing. The study was conducted in China and was registered as a clinical trial. A total of around 33 samples were covered by TCR sequencing, comprising approximately 13 persistent and about 20 newly diagnosed Graves' disease patients.

CDR1 LGHDT and CDR2 YNNKEL are derived from the germline V gene (reference sequence). From the cysteine through the phenylalanine, the CDR3 covers 14 amino acids. CDR3 DNA is the only sequence kept; it has 42 bases, read in frame from the first base. Trimming takes 7 bases from V and 0 bases from J, and the germline ends sit 12 bases apart. Summary of the overall study and its limitations: More public clonotypes were shared among persistent patients (around 3,000) than among newly diagnosed patients (966). Preferential use of TRBV28, TRBJ1-2 and TRBJ2-5 was observed in persistent disease, whereas TRBV20-1 and TRBJ2-1 were favored in newly diagnosed disease. Sequencing and analysis were restricted to the TCR beta chain. Compared with newly diagnosed patients, persistent Graves' disease patients had lower TCR Shannon entropy and fewer highly expanded clones, which suggests clonal expansion. Only peripheral blood was studied, because thyroid tissue, the primary lesion, was inaccessible. The authors noted that the small sample size was a limitation that may lower accuracy.

Preparation of the library involved multiplex PCR. The instrument given in TCRdb is Illumina HiSeq 4000. To build TCR beta libraries, CDR3 regions were amplified by Arm-PCR using iRepertoire HTBI primers. Before sequencing, the PCR products went through gel purification. As for the original processing: Across samples, 60 to 80 TRBV and 13 to 15 TRBJ segments were identified and used for gene usage analysis of CDR3 amino acid clonotypes. COPE and FqMerger were used to merge filtered high-quality paired reads into contigs. BLAST was used to align contigs to the IMGT TRBV, TRBD and TRBJ reference genes, and CDR3 was defined following IMGT. Any clonotype with a frequency above 0.1% was counted as a highly expanded clone. Shannon entropy served as the measure of repertoire diversity, while the Gini coefficient captured V-J evenness. A clonotype was considered public if more than one individual shared it. TCRdb took the public reads, trimmed them with fastp at Q25, ran MiXCR for clone calling and kept in-frame beta chains. Duplicate CDR3 protein sequences are folded into a single record with the most common DNA and genes. TCRdb assigned the V and J calls; the authors' analysis was not used. In this sample the table shows about 530,000 distinct CDR3 sequences, 16% of which occur a single time. In total, the top ten clones hold 20% to 25% of the sample.

What the time point label conveys for this sample: newly diagnosed GD, antithyroid drugs for less than 3 months. RNA was extracted from PBMCs in TRIzol for both TCR sequencing and RNA sequencing. Graves' disease was diagnosed according to American Thyroid Association guidelines. The patients came from an endocrinology department in Xi'an, China. From each patient, nine milliliters of peripheral blood was collected into an EDTA anticoagulant tube. Ficoll Paque Plus density gradient separation was used to isolate PBMCs, and no additional T cell sorting was done. An Agilent 2100 Bioanalyzer and agarose gel were used to check RNA quality, and a NanoDrop 2000 was used to measure RNA concentration. The sample was also linked to a second study, of T cells in Graves' hyperthyroidism and ophthalmopathy. The second publication reports: Graves' hyperthyroidism was defined as stable when no progression to ophthalmopathy occurred over 18 months of follow-up. The hyperthyroidism patients were between 18 and 65 years old and newly diagnosed, with a disease duration of less than 2 months. Exclusion was applied to patients with uncontrolled infections, other autoimmune diseases, pregnancy or lactation. Diagnoses relied on clinical symptoms, serum thyroxine and TRAb, thyroid ultrasound and orbital computed tomography. The TCR CDR3 was subjected to a first round of RT-PCR using the HTBI primer set and the Qiagen OneStep RT-PCR kit. Most expanded thyroid clonotypes (frequency above 0.001) were also detected in blood, a finding suggesting that blood repertoires may reflect thyroid immune responses. Ophthalmopathy was separated from stable hyperthyroidism by a 13 V-J signature model, with 85% to 90% sensitivity and just over 81% specificity obtained in cross-validation and 80%/75% obtained in testing. In validation, the model predicted progression to ophthalmopathy a median of approximately 6.3 months before onset, with roughly 70% sensitivity and 72.22% specificity. A discovery cohort of around 98 patients, roughly 45 with Graves' ophthalmopathy and 55 to 65 with stable Graves' hyperthyroidism, was used to find distinguishing TCR V-J signatures. Prospective prediction of ophthalmopathy was tested in an independent validation cohort of 18 hyperthyroidism patients and 17 patients who later progressed to ophthalmopathy. The approximately 100 discovery patients were divided at random into training and test sets in a 7:3 ratio. In several Graves' hyperthyroidism patients, the study also compared T-cell repertoires from thyroid tissue with T-cell repertoires from blood. Once sampling was done, hyperthyroidism patients were given methimazole at a starting dose of 30 mg daily, whereas ophthalmopathy patients were given high-dose intravenous methylprednisolone. Libraries were constructed in a second round of multiplex PCR, after which size selection and purification were carried out. Paired-end sequencing of the libraries was performed with 100 bp reads on an Illumina HiSeq2000. SOAPnuke was used to process the raw data, removing reads that contained adapters or uncalled bases, had a mean Phred below 15, or lacked an exact match to the constant primer or identifier. High-quality paired reads were merged with COPE v1.2.5, and unique nucleotide sequences were defined as clonotypes. MiTCR v1.1 was used to align clonotypes to the IMGT TRBV, TRBD and TRBJ reference segments. Only V-J combinations with frequency above 0.0001, covering about 99% of repertoires, were analysed. The TCS score was defined as the ratio of F50 (clonal expansion) to E x V (chaos), calculated using BLOSUM62-based TCRdist between CDR3 peptides within each V-J. Welch's t-statistics and random forest reduced fewer than 550 V-J features to roughly 13, which were used in a naive Bayes classifier (R e1071). Sample size was not statistically predetermined, and investigators were not blinded to group allocation. The paper reports TCR Vbeta CDR3 sequencing of 130 to 150 peripheral blood samples: under 45 ophthalmopathy, under 80 hyperthyroidism and around 17 progressor patients.

This TCR was recovered from a woman aged 35-65 years with Graves disease. Donor details come from another sample of the same person, matched by shared clones. Rearrangement joined TRBV3-1 to TRBJ2-5; a tentative D call is TRBD2 (6 bases match). Here the sequenced sample was peripheral blood mononuclear cells (PBMCs), taken at new diagnosis, from a patient treated with antithyroid drugs. At the DNA level, the sequence is TGTGCCAGCAATCTAGCGTTTTACCAAGAGACCCAGTACTTC. This translates into CASNLAFYQETQYF.